Described below is a single TCR beta chain sequence and its context. The target antigen is unknown. The V gene's germline CDR1 is MNHEY and CDR2 SVGAGI. The CDR3 consists of 13 residues. J gave up 4 bases and V 2 bases, and 2 bases lay outside the gene matches. Using immunoSEQ multiplex PCR, the repertoire was profiled, and TCRdb retains in-frame clones only, with some absent. The sample carries over 130,000 clones, around 90% recorded once. Second-dose schedules of about 4 or about 12 weeks were combined. These data are taken from a study of T cell responses to AZD1222 COVID-19 vaccine. The study, taken as a whole, reports: Baseline serology detected seropositivity in only a handful of AZD1222 recipients. No day 14 peak samples; only post-peak repertoires were characterized.

The J gene is TRBJ2-7, the V gene TRBV6-5, with 7 bases matching TRBD1. This sequence originates from an adult who received the AZD1222 COVID-19 vaccine. The sequences come from peripheral blood, collected 28 days after the second AZD1222 dose. The CDR3 here is CASSYDREYEQYF. The CDR3 coding sequence is TGTGCCAGCAGTTACGACAGGGAATACGAGCAGTACTTC.